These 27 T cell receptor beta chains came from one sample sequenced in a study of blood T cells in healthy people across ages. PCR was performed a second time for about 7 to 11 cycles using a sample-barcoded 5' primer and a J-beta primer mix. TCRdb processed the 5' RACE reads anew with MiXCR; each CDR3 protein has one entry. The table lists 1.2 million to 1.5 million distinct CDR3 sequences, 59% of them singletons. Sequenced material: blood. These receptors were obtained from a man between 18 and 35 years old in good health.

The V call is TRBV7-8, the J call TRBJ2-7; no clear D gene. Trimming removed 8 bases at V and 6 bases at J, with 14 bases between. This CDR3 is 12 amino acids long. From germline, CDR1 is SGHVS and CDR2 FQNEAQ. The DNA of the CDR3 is TGTGCCAGCGGGCTAGTAGGCTCCGAGCAGTACTTC. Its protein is CASGLVGSEQYF.

The CDR3 DNA reads TGCGCCAGCAGCCAGACTAGCGGGAGAGGAGAAGAGACCCAGTACTTC. Its translation is CASSQTSGRGEETQYF. The chain links TRBV4-1 to TRBJ2-5, with TRBD2 identical over 12 bases. Per the germline V gene, CDR1 is MGHRA and CDR2 is YSYEKL. The CDR3 totals 16 residues. V was clipped by 3 bases and J by 3 bases; unmatched bases: 5.

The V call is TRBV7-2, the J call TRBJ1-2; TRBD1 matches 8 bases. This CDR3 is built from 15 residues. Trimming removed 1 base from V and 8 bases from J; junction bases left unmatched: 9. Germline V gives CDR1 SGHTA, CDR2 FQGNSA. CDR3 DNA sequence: TGTGCCAGCAGCTTAGGCGCAGGGGGCTTCGACGGCTACACCTTC. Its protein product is CASSLGAGGFDGYTF. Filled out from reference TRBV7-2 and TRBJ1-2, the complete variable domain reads GAGVSQSPSNKVTEKGKDVELRCDPISGHTALYWYRQSLGQGLEFLIYFQGNSAPDKSGLPSDRFSAERTGGSVSTLTIQRTQQEDSAVYLCASSLGAGGFDGYTFGSGTRLTVV.

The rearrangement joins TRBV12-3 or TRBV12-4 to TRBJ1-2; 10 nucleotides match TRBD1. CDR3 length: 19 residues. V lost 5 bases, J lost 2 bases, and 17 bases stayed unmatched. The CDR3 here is CASSETRDRGRDRNYGYTF. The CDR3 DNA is TGTGCCAGCAGTGAAACCCGGGACAGGGGCCGGGACCGGAACTATGGCTACACCTTC.

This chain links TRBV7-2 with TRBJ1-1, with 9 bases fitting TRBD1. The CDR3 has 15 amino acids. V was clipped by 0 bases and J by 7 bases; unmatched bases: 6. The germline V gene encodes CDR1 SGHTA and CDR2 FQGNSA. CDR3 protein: CASSLAAGTGFEAFF. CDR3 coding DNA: TGTGCCAGCAGCTTAGCGGCCGGGACAGGGTTTGAAGCTTTCTTT.

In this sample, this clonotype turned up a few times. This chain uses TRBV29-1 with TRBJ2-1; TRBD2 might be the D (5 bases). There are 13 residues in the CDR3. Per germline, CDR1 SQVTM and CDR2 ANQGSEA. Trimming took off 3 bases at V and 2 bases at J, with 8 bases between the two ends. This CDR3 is CSVEAGPYNEQFF. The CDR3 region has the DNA TGCAGCGTTGAGGCGGGTCCCTACAATGAGCAGTTCTTC.

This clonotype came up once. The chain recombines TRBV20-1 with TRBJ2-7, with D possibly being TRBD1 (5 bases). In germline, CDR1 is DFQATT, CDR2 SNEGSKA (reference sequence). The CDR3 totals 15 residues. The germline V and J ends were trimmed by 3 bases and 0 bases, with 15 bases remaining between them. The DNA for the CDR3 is TGCAGTGCTAGTATGAAGGACACATACTCCTACGAGCAGTACTTC. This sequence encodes CSASMKDTYSYEQYF.

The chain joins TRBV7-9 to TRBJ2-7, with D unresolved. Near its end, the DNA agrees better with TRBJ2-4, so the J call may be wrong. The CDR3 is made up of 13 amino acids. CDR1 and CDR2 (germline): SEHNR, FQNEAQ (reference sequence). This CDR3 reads CASSLEQRNIQYF. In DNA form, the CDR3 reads TGTGCCAGCAGCTTAGAACAACGTAACATTCAGTACTTC.

For the CDR3, the DNA is TGTGCCAGCAGTTACTCGGCTAGCGGGAGGGCCTTAGGGACCCAGTACTTC. Its translation: CASSYSASGRALGTQYF. V and J are TRBV6-5 and TRBJ2-7; 12 bases are a match to TRBD2. The DNA end is a closer match to TRBJ2-5, so the J assignment may be wrong. The CDR3 covers 17 residues. Germline lookup yields CDR1 MNHEY and CDR2 SVGAGI.

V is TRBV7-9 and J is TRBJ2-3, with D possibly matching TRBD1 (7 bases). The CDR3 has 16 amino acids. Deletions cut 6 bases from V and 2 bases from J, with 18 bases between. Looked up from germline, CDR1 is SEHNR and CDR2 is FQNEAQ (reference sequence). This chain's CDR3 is CASSRGGGGHTDTQYF. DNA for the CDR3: TGTGCCAGCAGTAGAGGAGGGGGCGGACACACAGATACGCAGTATTTT.

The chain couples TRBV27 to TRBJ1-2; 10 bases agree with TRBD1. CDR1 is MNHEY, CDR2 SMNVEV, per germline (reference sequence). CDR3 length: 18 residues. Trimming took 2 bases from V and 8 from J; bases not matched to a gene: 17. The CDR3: CASSLSFPDRGYSFGYTF. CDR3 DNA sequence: TGTGCCAGCAGTTTAAGTTTCCCGGACAGGGGGTATTCGTTCGGCTACACCTTC.

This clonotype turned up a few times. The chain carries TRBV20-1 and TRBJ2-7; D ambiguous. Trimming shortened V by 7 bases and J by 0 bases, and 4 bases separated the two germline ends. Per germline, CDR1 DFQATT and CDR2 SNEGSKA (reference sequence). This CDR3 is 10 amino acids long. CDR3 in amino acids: CSGSSYEQYF. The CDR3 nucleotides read TGCAGTGGGAGCTCCTACGAGCAGTACTTC.

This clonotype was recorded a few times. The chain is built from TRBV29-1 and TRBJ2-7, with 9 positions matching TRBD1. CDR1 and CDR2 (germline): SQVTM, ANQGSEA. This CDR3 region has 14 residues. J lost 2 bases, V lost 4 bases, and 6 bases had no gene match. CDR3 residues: CSVVQQGAAYEQYF. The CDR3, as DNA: TGCAGCGTTGTGCAACAGGGGGCCGCCTACGAGCAGTACTTC.

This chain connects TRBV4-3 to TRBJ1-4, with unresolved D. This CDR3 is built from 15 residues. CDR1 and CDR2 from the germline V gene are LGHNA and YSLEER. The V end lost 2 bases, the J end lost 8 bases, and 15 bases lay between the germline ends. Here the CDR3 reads CASSQNGLTGEKLFF. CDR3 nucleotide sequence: TGCGCCAGCAGCCAAAACGGACTGACGGGGGAAAAACTGTTTTTT.

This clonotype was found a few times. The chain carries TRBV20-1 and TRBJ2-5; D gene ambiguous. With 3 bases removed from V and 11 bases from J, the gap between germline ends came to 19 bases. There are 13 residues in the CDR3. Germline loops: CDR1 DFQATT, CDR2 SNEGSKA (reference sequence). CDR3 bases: TGCAGTGCTAGGGCCCCGACGGTCAATGAGCAGTACTTC. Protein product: CSARAPTVNEQYF.

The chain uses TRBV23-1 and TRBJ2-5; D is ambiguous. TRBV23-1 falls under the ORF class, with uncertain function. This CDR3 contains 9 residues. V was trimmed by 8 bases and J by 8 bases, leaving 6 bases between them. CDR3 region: CASFHTQYF. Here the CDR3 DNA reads TGCGCCAGCTTCCACACCCAGTACTTC.

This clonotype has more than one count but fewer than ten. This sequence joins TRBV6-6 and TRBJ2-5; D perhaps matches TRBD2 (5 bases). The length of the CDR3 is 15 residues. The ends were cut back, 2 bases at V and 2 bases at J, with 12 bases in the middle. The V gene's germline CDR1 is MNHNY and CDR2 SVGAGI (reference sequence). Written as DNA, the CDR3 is TGTGCCAGCAGTTACCGCGGAGGTAGTCAAGAGACCCAGTACTTC. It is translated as CASSYRGGSQETQYF.

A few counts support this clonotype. The CDR3 sequence is CASSLETVSYNEQFF. CDR3 sequence (DNA): TGCGCCAGCAGCTTGGAGACCGTCTCCTACAATGAGCAGTTCTTC. The chain employs TRBV5-1 and TRBJ2-1; no firm D call. Between the trimmed V and J ends, which lost 0 bases and 0 bases, there was a span of 7 bases. Germline CDR1 reads SGHRS; CDR2 reads YFSETQ. This CDR3 region has 15 residues.

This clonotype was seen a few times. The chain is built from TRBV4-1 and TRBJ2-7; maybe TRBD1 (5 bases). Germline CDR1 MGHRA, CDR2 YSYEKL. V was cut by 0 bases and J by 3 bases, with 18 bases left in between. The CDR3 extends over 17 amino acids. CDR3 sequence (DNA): TGCGCCAGCAGCCAAGACCAGGGTGTGGACAAAAGCTACGAGCAGTACTTC. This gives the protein CASSQDQGVDKSYEQYF.

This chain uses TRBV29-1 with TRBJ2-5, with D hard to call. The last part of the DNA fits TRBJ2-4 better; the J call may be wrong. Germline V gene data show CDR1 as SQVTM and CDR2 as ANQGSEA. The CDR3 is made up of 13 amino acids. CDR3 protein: CSVESSTENIQYF. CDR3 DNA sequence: TGCAGCGTTGAAAGTTCTACAGAAAACATTCAGTACTTC.

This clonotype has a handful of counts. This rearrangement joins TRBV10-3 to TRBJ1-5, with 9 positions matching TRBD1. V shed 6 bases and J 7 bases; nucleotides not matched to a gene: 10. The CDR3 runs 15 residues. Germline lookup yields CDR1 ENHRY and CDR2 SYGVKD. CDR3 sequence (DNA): TGTGCCATCAGGGAGGGGACAGGGCATGGGCAGCCCCAGCATTTT. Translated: CAIREGTGHGQPQHF.

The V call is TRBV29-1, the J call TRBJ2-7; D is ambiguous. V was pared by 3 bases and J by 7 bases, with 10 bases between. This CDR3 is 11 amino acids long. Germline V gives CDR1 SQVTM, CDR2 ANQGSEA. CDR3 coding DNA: TGCAGCGTTGAGACCCAGTGGGAGCAGTACTTC. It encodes CSVETQWEQYF.

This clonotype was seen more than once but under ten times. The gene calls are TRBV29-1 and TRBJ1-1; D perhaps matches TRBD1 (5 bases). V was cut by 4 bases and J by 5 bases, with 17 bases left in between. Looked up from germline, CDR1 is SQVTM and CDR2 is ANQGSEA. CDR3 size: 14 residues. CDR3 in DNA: TGCAGCGTTGCCCGAGGGGTGGGGACGACTGAAGCTTTCTTT. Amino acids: CSVARGVGTTEAFF. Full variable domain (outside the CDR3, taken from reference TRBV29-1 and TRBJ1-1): SAVISQKPSRDICQRGTSLTIQCQVDSQVTMMFWYRQQPGQSLTLIATANQGSEATYESGFVIDKFPISRPNLTFSTLTVSNMSPEDSSIYLCSVARGVGTTEAFFGQGTRLTVV.

The CDR3 is CSVGGERSSYEQYF. Written as DNA, the CDR3 is TGCAGCGTTGGAGGGGAGAGGAGCTCCTACGAGCAGTACTTC. V is TRBV29-1 and J is TRBJ2-7; D is perhaps TRBD1 or TRBD2 (5 bases each). Germline lookup yields CDR1 SQVTM and CDR2 ANQGSEA. Trimming took 4 bases from V and 0 from J, leaving 13 bases between them. The CDR3 spans 14 residues.

The CDR3 bases are TGTGCCAGCAGTATCCTCCTGGGACAGGGTACCTACGAGCAGTACTTC. It codes for CASSILLGQGTYEQYF. This chain uses TRBV27 with TRBJ2-7; TRBD1 matches at 9 bases. This CDR3 region has 16 residues. The germline CDR1 and CDR2 sequences are MNHEY and SMNVEV (reference sequence). V lost 5 bases, J lost 2 bases, and 10 bases stayed unmatched.

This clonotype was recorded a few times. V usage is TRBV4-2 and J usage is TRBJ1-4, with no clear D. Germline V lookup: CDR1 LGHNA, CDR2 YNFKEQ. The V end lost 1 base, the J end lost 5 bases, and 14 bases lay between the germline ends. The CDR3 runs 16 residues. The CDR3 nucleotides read TGTGCCAGCAGCCAAGGTGGAGCAGTCCTGAATGAAAAACTGTTTTTT. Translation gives CASSQGGAVLNEKLFF.

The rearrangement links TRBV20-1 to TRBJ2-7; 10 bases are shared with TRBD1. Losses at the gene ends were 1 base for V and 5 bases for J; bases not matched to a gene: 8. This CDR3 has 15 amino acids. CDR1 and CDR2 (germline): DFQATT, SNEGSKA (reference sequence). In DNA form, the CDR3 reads TGCAGTGCTAGAGTTACCCGGGACAGGGGTAACGAGCAGTACTTC. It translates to CSARVTRDRGNEQYF.